Reported below is one TCR beta chain. The data belong to a study of blood T cell repertoires in COVID-19. Study overall: Sites in the United States, Italy and Spain provided acute and convalescent COVID-19 samples. T cells, B-cell-depleted T cells, or PBMCs supplied cDNA or gDNA.

CDR1 and CDR2 from the germline V gene are SGHTA and FQGNSA. The V and J ends lost 5 bases and 1 base respectively, with 12 bases between them. The CDR3 consists of 15 residues. Authors' processing steps: Amplification with reference gene primers provided the estimates of nucleated cell counts. Produced via immunoSEQ multiplex PCR; TCRdb's table is partial and in-frame only. V and J calls and clone size are given by that table; D and trimming were obtained from the DNA. The sample includes more than 150,000 clones, 85% to 90% of them seen just once. This receptor was taken from a man aged 35 to 55 with active or convalescent COVID-19. The sequenced sample was peripheral blood. The rearrangement joins TRBV7-2 to TRBJ1-5; weak D call: TRBD1 (6 bases). The CDR3 DNA reads TGTGCCAGCAGCGTAACAGGGAGCAGCAATCAGCCCCAGCATTTT. It translates to CASSVTGSSNQPQHF.